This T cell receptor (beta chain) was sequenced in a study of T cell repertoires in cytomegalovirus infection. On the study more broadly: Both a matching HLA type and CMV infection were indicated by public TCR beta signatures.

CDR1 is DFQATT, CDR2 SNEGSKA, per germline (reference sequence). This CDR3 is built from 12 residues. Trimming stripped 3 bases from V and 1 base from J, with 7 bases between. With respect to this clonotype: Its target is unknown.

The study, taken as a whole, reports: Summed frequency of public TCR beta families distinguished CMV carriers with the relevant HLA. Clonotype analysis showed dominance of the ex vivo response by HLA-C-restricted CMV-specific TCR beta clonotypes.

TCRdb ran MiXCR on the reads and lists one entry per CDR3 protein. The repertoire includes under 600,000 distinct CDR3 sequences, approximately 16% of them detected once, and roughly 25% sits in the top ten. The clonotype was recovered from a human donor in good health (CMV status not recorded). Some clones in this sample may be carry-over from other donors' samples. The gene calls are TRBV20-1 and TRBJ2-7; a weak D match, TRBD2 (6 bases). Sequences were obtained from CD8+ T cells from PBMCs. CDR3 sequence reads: CSARLASYEQYF. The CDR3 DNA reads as TGCAGTGCTAGGCTAGCGTCCTACGAGCAGTACTTC.